The 15 T cell receptor beta chains in this list originate from one sample, sequenced in a study of neurological immune-mediated disorders. TCRdb analysed the 5' RACE reads with MiXCR anew, one entry per CDR3 protein. The sample includes more than 55,000 distinct CDR3 sequences, more than 7.5% of them seen just once. Time point defined: longitudinal time-point 2. Sequenced sample: PBMCs. The receptor set was obtained from a man aged 25 to 40 in good health.

The chain links TRBV28 to TRBJ2-1; D may be TRBD1 (6 bases). CDR1 is MDHEN and CDR2 is SYDVKM in the germline V gene. With 4 bases removed from V and 9 bases from J, the gap between germline ends came to 19 bases. The CDR3 runs 15 residues. CDR3 sequence (DNA): TGTGCCAGCAGTTCTCTTCGGACAGCAAGCACTGAGCAGTTCTTC. Translation gives CASSSLRTASTEQFF.

This clonotype occurred many times. The CDR3: CASRRTGNTDTQYF. CDR3 bases: TGTGCCAGCAGGCGGACAGGGAACACAGATACGCAGTATTTT. This chain uses TRBV25-1 with TRBJ2-3, with TRBD1 matching over 8 bases. The CDR3 runs 14 residues. Trimming at V came to 6 bases and at J to 2 bases, leaving 4 bases not matched to a gene. Looked up from germline, CDR1 is MGHDK and CDR2 is SYGVNS. Together with reference TRBV25-1 and TRBJ2-3, the CDR3 gives the full variable domain: EADIYQTPRYLVIGTGKKITLECSQTMGHDKMYWYQQDPGMELHLIHYSYGVNSTEKGDLSSESTVSRIRTEHFPLTLESARPSHTSQYLCASRRTGNTDTQYFGPGTRLTVL.

In its sample, this clonotype was seen many times. This chain connects TRBV3-1 to TRBJ2-6, with unresolved D. Germline-derived CDR1 and CDR2 are LGHDT and YNNKEL (reference sequence). V was pared by 5 bases and J by 0 bases, with 5 bases between. This CDR3 region has 14 residues. CDR3 DNA: TGTGCCAGCAGCGGATACTCTGGGGCCAACGTCCTGACTTTC. It specifies CASSGYSGANVLTF.

This clonotype was found many times. The rearrangement links TRBV7-2 to TRBJ1-1, with 7 bases aligning to TRBD1. CDR3 length equals 14 residues. CDR1 is SGHTA and CDR2 is FQGNSA in the germline V gene. The V and J ends lost 7 bases and 4 bases, in that order; junction bases with no gene match: 9. CDR3 sequence (DNA): TGTGCCAGCAATATACAGGGGCTCGGCACTGAAGCTTTCTTT. Translation: CASNIQGLGTEAFF.

This clonotype was observed at least ten times. The chain has TRBV27 and TRBJ2-1, with unresolved D. The CDR3 totals 13 residues. Germline-derived CDR1 and CDR2 are MNHEY and SMNVEV (reference sequence). Deletions cut 3 bases from V and 8 bases from J, with 11 bases between. The CDR3 nucleotides read TGTGCCAGCAGTTTCGTACCCCCCGATGAGCAGTTCTTC. Translating gives CASSFVPPDEQFF.

This clonotype was seen at least ten times. The rearrangement joins TRBV10-3 to TRBJ1-1; no definite D call. Germline CDR1 reads ENHRY; CDR2 reads SYGVKD. The CDR3 is made up of 13 amino acids. Trimming shortened V by 0 bases and J by 6 bases, and 8 bases separated the two germline ends. The CDR3 DNA follows: TGTGCCATCAGTGAGTCAGAATCTTCTGAAGCTTTCTTT. Its translation: CAISESESSEAFF.

This clonotype has a count of ten or more. The V gene is TRBV21-1, the J gene TRBJ2-7. TRBV21-1 is shown as a pseudogene. The CDR3 runs 13 residues. Here the CDR3 reads CASSRRVPYEQYF. CDR3 nucleotides: TGTGCCAGCAGTCGACGGGTCCCCTACGAGCAGTACTTC.

This clonotype was picked up many times. The J gene is TRBJ2-7, the V gene TRBV4-1; D remains unclear. The CDR3 length is 16 residues. The V gene's germline CDR1 is MGHRA and CDR2 YSYEKL. V shed 3 bases and J shed 4 bases, with 19 bases lying between them. Here the CDR3 DNA reads TGCGCCAGCAGCCACCCCGGGCCAGGAGCTACGTACGAGCAGTACTTC. Protein sequence: CASSHPGPGATYEQYF.

V gene TRBV7-9 combines with J gene TRBJ2-7; possibly TRBD1 for D (6 bases). The germline gives CDR1 SEHNR, CDR2 FQNEAQ (reference sequence). The CDR3 sequence is 14 residues long. V was trimmed by 2 bases and J by 6 bases, leaving 14 bases between them. The CDR3 nucleotides are TGTGCCAGCAGCTTATCGGAAAAAGGGGGCGAGCAGTACTTC. Translating gives CASSLSEKGGEQYF.

This clonotype was recorded at least ten times. This chain links TRBV27 with TRBJ2-7; unclear D gene. Trimming pared 3 bases from V and 2 bases from J, leaving 11 bases between. Germline V lookup: CDR1 MNHEY, CDR2 SMNVEV (reference sequence). CDR3 size: 14 residues. CDR3: CASSLPPPTYEQYF. For the CDR3, the DNA is TGTGCCAGCAGTTTGCCCCCCCCCACCTACGAGCAGTACTTC.

This clonotype has at least ten counts. The V and J genes are TRBV7-2 and TRBJ2-1, with 7 nucleotides matching TRBD1. The germline CDR1 and CDR2 sequences are SGHTA and FQGNSA. This CDR3 is 18 amino acids long. The ends lost 5 bases at V and 6 bases at J; junction bases unmatched: 19. The CDR3 protein is CASSPKYNRDSPGNEQFF. The CDR3 DNA reads TGTGCCAGCAGCCCAAAATATAACCGGGACAGCCCCGGCAATGAGCAGTTCTTC.

In this sample, this clonotype turned up many times. The chain combines TRBV5-1 with TRBJ2-6; 8 bases match TRBD1. The length of the CDR3 is 17 residues. Trimming at V came to 1 base and at J to 1 base, leaving 4 bases not matched to a gene. CDR1 SGHRS and CDR2 YFSETQ come from the germline V gene. The CDR3 region is CASSLSQGASGANVLTF. CDR3 coding DNA: TGCGCCAGCAGCTTGAGCCAGGGGGCTTCTGGGGCCAACGTCCTGACTTTC.

To note about this clonotype: It may be a read error: a sequence one base away is much more abundant. The rearrangement joins TRBV7-2 to TRBJ2-2, with 7 positions matching TRBD1. CDR1 and CDR2 from the germline V gene are SGHTA and FQGNSA. The CDR3 runs to 14 residues. CDR3 DNA sequence: TGTGCCAACAGCCTACGTCAGGGGGCCGGGGAGCTGTTTTTT. Protein: CANSLRQGAGELFF. Supplemented by reference TRBV7-2 and TRBJ2-2, the full variable domain reads GAGVSQSPSNKVTEKGKDVELRCDPISGHTALYWYRQSLGQGLEFLIYFQGNSAPDKSGLPSDRFSAERTGGSVSTLTIQRTQQEDSAVYLCANSLRQGAGELFFGEGSRLTVL.

This clonotype was detected many times. The chain combines TRBV7-3 with TRBJ2-3; 10 nucleotides align to TRBD2. Germline assignment: CDR1 SGHTA and CDR2 FQGTGA. This CDR3 region has 15 residues. With 3 bases clipped from V and 5 bases from J, the junction kept 5 bases outside the gene matches. The CDR3 DNA follows: TGTGCCAGCAGCTTTGGAGCGGGAGGGGTAGATACGCAGTATTTT. This translates into CASSFGAGGVDTQYF.

This clonotype was seen repeatedly, ten times or more. The J gene is TRBJ2-5, the V gene TRBV24-1; tentatively, D is TRBD2 (5 bases). Germline assignment: CDR1 KGHDR and CDR2 SFDVKD. This CDR3 region has 14 residues. Between the trimmed V and J ends, which lost 3 bases and 2 bases, there was a span of 9 bases. The CDR3 reads CATSDETGQETQYF. For the CDR3, the DNA is TGTGCCACCAGTGATGAAACGGGGCAAGAGACCCAGTACTTC.